The clone carrying this TCR beta chain was seen ten or more times. These data belong to a study of response to subunit inactivated influenza vaccine. TCRdb recomputed calls from the RT-PCR reads with MiXCR, one row per CDR3 protein. The data hold about 570,000 distinct CDR3 sequences, with about 11% observed a single time. The ends lost 4 bases at V and 8 bases at J; junction bases unmatched: 5. In germline, CDR1 is SGHDT, CDR2 YYEEEE. The CDR3 consists of 14 residues. A further study also used this sample, focusing on T cells expressing NK-cell markers. Per that paper: The authors generated TCR beta cDNA through 5'RACE template switching with UMIs.

The chain carries TRBV5-6 and TRBJ2-4; the match to TRBD1 covers 11 bases. The clonotype originates from a man aged 45-65 years who received an inactivated influenza vaccine. The material sequenced was PBMCs from blood, taken on the day of vaccination. The CDR3 bases are TGTGCCAGCAGCGCGGACAGGGGGCGGGACATTCAGTACTTC. Amino acids: CASSADRGRDIQYF.